This TCR beta chain was recorded in a study of patients and donors after allogeneic stem cell transplantation (dated by TCRdb to 2019 to 2021). Library creation used RT-PCR. Sequencing relied on a NextSeq 550. TCRdb took the public reads, trimmed them with fastp at Q25, ran MiXCR for clone calling and kept in-frame beta chains. Each CDR3 protein appears once, grouped with its most common genes and DNA. This sample has about 25,000 distinct CDR3 sequences in its table, and over 7% of those were observed once. The top ten hold roughly 50% of the sample. A distance of 8 bases separates the germline ends of V and J, which lose 3 bases and 8 bases respectively. From the cysteine through the phenylalanine, the CDR3 covers 13 amino acids. The read is trimmed to its CDR3 DNA, 39 bases read in frame from base 1. Per the germline V gene (reference sequence), LNHDA is the CDR1 and SQIVND is the CDR2. This clonotype was seen a few times. It lacks a known antigen. The sample holds no much larger clone one base away, and base qualities are not on file.

The chain couples TRBV19 to TRBJ1-6; the D gene cannot be named for sure. Sequenced material: blood, either unsorted or a sorted T cell fraction (not recorded which). This TCR came from a human donor who was either an allogeneic HSCT recipient or a stem cell or donor lymphocyte infusion donor (not recorded which). It is not recorded whose cells these are; they may come from a transplant donor. The CDR3 loop reads CASSIYGDSPLHF. The DNA sequence reads TGTGCCAGTAGTATCTATGGGGATTCACCCCTCCACTTT.